This record looks at one T cell receptor (beta chain) sequence and its context. PCR used 60 Vbeta primers and 13 Jbeta primers. The protocol was immunoSEQ multiplex PCR, while the TCRdb copy is restricted to in-frame clones and leaves out a portion. The sample lists about 120,000 clones, approximately 81% occurring once. This specimen comes from a study of cytomegalovirus exposure and HLA in healthy donors. Germline CDR1 reads SGHAT; CDR2 reads FQNNGV. With 3 bases removed from V and 10 bases from J, the gap between germline ends came to 12 bases. The CDR3 covers 12 residues. The sequencing sample was made of PBMCs. The sequence came from a woman younger than 35 in good health and CMV-seropositive. This chain joins TRBV11-2 and TRBJ1-1; no firm D call. CDR3: CASSFSVRGAFF. The CDR3 region has the DNA TGTGCCAGCAGCTTTTCTGTCCGGGGAGCTTTCTTT.